The sequence of this T cell receptor beta chain was determined in a study of blood T cell repertoires in COVID-19 (TCRdb year 2020). For context, the study as a whole: Samples from collaborators originated in the United States, Italy and Spain and spanned both the acute and convalescent phases of COVID-19. The dataset comprised deeply sampled blood TCRbeta repertoires from subjects exposed to, actively infected with, or recovered from COVID-19. Sample metadata almost always included a de-identified subject ID, COVID-19 status, age in years and sex. The material from the prospective study consisted of cDNA or gDNA derived from T cells, B-cell-depleted T cells, or PBMCs. The repertoires were released in a freely available public database intended as a resource for research on the immune response to SARS-CoV-2. The samples were drawn from two sources: the first 160 participants of the ongoing ImmuneRACE study, and 1,000 to 1,500 subjects contributed by 6 global collaborators. Where available, HLA class I and class II types were obtained from metadata supplied by the sample provider rather than from assay-based typing. General findings and caveats noted by the study authors: How much clinical and demographic metadata was included differed by source and by participant, and the metadata was provided uncurated.

In the prospective study, participants were roughly 18 to 100 years old, resided in about 25 geographic areas of the United States, and were enrolled through a virtual design. In the prospective study, cohorts were assigned on the basis of participant-reported clinical history obtained from a screening survey and a study questionnaire. Mobile phlebotomists in the prospective study collected whole blood, serum and a nasopharyngeal or oropharyngeal swab from every participant. Prospective study participants could optionally give additional blood draws and questionnaires over a 2-month period. Before DNA extraction, blood samples from the prospective study were shipped at room temperature or frozen. TCRbeta CDR3 regions were amplified from genomic DNA by means of the immunoSEQ Assay, a bias-controlled multiplex PCR. The source study handled its data this way. The number of nucleated cells in each sample was estimated from the amplification of reference gene primers within the assay. To quantify the absolute abundance of each unique TCRbeta CDR3 rearrangement, sequence reads were collapsed and filtered. For each sample, productive Simpson clonality was calculated by taking the square root of Simpson's diversity index across productive rearrangements. As stored in TCRdb, this immuneACCESS dataset retains in-frame rearrangements with V and J assigned. A fraction of the clones does not appear; measured against another copy, unresolved V genes explain less than half of the discrepancy, and the remainder lacks a known reason. The V and J calls and clone size were taken over from that table, and D and trimming were inferred from the DNA. This sample comprises approximately 300,000 clones, around 91% of them detected only once. The top ten hold around 4.4% of the sample.

For this clone: Its antigen is still unknown. Qualities for individual bases were not recorded, and no much larger clone is one base off.

The CDR3 numbers 15 residues from cysteine through phenylalanine. Of the read, only the CDR3 DNA is kept; its 45 bases are in frame from base 1. The V end loses 3 bases and the J end loses 7 bases, and a stretch of 13 bases separates them. CDR1 SGHTA and CDR2 FQGTGA were looked up in the germline V gene. Sequencing was done on a sample of PBMCs or T cells enriched from blood (not recorded which). The rearranged segments are TRBV7-3 and TRBJ1-6; a tentative D match to TRBD1 spans 6 bases. The sequence was collected from a young woman with acute COVID-19. The sequence in DNA is TGTGCCAGCAGCTTGTTTGGGGGCTCCAATTCACCCCTCCACTTT. This yields the protein CASSLFGGSNSPLHF.